This TCR beta chain was obtained from a study of blood T cells in healthy people across ages. Then a second PCR, running about 6 to 12 cycles, was carried out with a sample-barcoded 5' primer and a J-beta primer mix. Each cDNA molecule was tagged by a template-switch adaptor with 12 random nucleotides. In TCRdb, the 5' RACE reads were re-called with MiXCR into one record per CDR3 protein. Of roughly 1,300,000 distinct CDR3 sequences detected, approximately 59% appear once; the ten largest clones hold 6.5% to 8%. Study results and caveats: When set beside aged donors, long-lived donors presented more naive CD4+ cells and higher diversity. Donor CMV status was unknown, possibly confounding expanded clonotype changes.

This clonotype occurred a few times. Antigen: not known. The CDR3 is 18 residues long. V lost 1 base and J lost 2, with 17 bases in between. CDR1 is MGHRA, CDR2 YSYEKL, per germline. Sequenced input: blood. The chain couples TRBV4-1 to TRBJ1-4; D remains ambiguous. This clonotype was obtained from a young man in good health. CDR3 sequence reads: CASSQGLWRDSTNEKLFF. CDR3 sequence (DNA): TGCGCCAGCAGCCAAGGACTCTGGAGGGATAGTACTAATGAAAAACTGTTTTTT.